These 27 T cell receptor beta chains were all obtained from the same sample, sequenced in a study of blood T cell repertoires in COVID-19. Profiling relied on immunoSEQ multiplex PCR, and the TCRdb table lists in-frame clones only, not all of them. The sample carries over 130,000 clones, 75% to 85% recorded once. The sample consisted of peripheral blood. These receptors all come from a woman of 80 years or more with active or convalescent COVID-19.

This clone was found a few times. In DNA, the CDR3 is TGTGCCACCAGCAGAGATCCCAGGGCCCACGAGCAGTACTTC. This encodes CATSRDPRAHEQYF. The chain links TRBV15 to TRBJ2-7; possibly TRBD1 for D (5 bases). The ends were cut back, 0 bases at V and 5 bases at J, with 11 bases in the middle. The germline gives CDR1 LNHNV, CDR2 YYDKDF (reference sequence). The CDR3 contains 14 residues.

The rearrangement links TRBV5-4 to TRBJ2-2; TRBD1 matches 7 bases. The CDR3 extends over 15 amino acids. Trimming at V came to 5 bases and at J to 4 bases, leaving 8 bases not matched to a gene. Germline V gene lookup returns CDR1 SGHNT and CDR2 YYREEE (reference sequence). CDR3 coding DNA: TGTGCCAGCAGTCCGGGACAGCGAAGCACCGGGGAGCTGTTTTTT. Translation gives CASSPGQRSTGELFF.

The chain carries TRBV20-1 and TRBJ1-1; 8 bases line up with TRBD1. The junction had 8 bases not matched to a gene; V was cut back by 5 bases and J by 0 bases. The CDR3 is 15 amino acids. Looked up from germline, CDR1 is DFQATT and CDR2 is SNEGSKA (reference sequence). The CDR3 protein is CSAGGQGKMNTEAFF. In nucleotides, the CDR3 is TGCAGTGCTGGTGGACAGGGTAAGATGAACACTGAAGCTTTCTTT.

This chain links TRBV9 with TRBJ1-6, with TRBD1 matching 9 bases. Germline trimming cut 0 bases from V and 7 bases from J; bases unmatched to any gene: 5. This CDR3 is built from 16 residues. Germline assignment: CDR1 SGDLS and CDR2 YYNGEE. CDR3 residues: CASSVGGGQGNSPLHF. The CDR3 DNA follows: TGTGCCAGCAGCGTAGGGGGGGGACAGGGAAATTCACCCCTCCACTTT.

This chain joins TRBV28 and TRBJ2-3; TRBD2 aligns across 15 bases. CDR3 length equals 14 residues. CDR1 is MDHEN, CDR2 SYDVKM, per germline. V lost 6 bases, J lost 14 bases, and 9 bases stayed unmatched. CDR3 amino acids: CASSRRGLAGGGYF. The CDR3 DNA sequence: TGTGCCAGCAGCCGCCGGGGACTAGCGGGGGGAGGGTATTTT.

The chain joins TRBV30 to TRBJ1-2; 7 bases agree with TRBD1. Unmatched junction bases numbered 11, after V lost 5 bases and J lost 5 bases. CDR1 and CDR2 (germline): GTSNPN, SVGIG (reference sequence). The CDR3 sequence is 14 residues long. CDR3 sequence: CAWARDSQSYGYTF. In DNA form, the CDR3 reads TGTGCCTGGGCACGGGACAGTCAATCTTATGGCTACACCTTC.

The CDR3 DNA reads TGTGCCAGCAGCGCCGGGACAGGGAAAGTGAATACGCAGTATTTT. Protein: CASSAGTGKVNTQYF. The rearrangement links TRBV9 to TRBJ2-3; 9 bases are shared with TRBD1. Germline-derived CDR1 and CDR2 are SGDLS and YYNGEE. The ends lost 3 bases at V and 7 bases at J; junction bases unmatched: 9. This CDR3 is 15 amino acids long.

This sequence joins TRBV4-3 and TRBJ2-3, with a possible D match to TRBD2 (6 bases). The germline V gene encodes CDR1 LGHNA and CDR2 YSLEER. The CDR3 is 16 amino acids. The V end lost 1 base, the J end lost 2 bases, and 13 bases lay between the germline ends. CDR3 sequence (DNA): TGCGCCAGCAGCCAAGCGGTGGGCGGGACCACAGATACGCAGTATTTT. Protein sequence: CASSQAVGGTTDTQYF.

This clone was seen a single time. The rearrangement links TRBV5-5 to TRBJ2-7, with 7 bases matching TRBD1. Looked up from germline, CDR1 is SGHKS and CDR2 is YYEKEE (reference sequence). This CDR3 is 15 amino acids long. V lost 4 bases and J lost 1; bases outside the gene matches: 8. CDR3 sequence (DNA): TGTGCCAGCAGCCCCGGGACAGTACTTTCCTACGAGCAGTACTTC. Its protein is CASSPGTVLSYEQYF.

This clone was recorded a few times. The V gene is TRBV6-5, the J gene TRBJ1-1; 9 nucleotides match TRBD1. The CDR3 has 15 residues. The ends lost 6 bases at V and 5 bases at J; junction bases unmatched: 10. The V gene's germline CDR1 is MNHEY and CDR2 SVGAGI. The CDR3 sequence: CASSVTGGGGTEAFF. CDR3 in DNA: TGTGCCAGCAGCGTTACAGGGGGCGGAGGGACTGAAGCTTTCTTT.

V usage is TRBV7-8 and J usage is TRBJ1-5; 8 bases align to TRBD1. The V gene end was trimmed by 6 bases and the J gene end by 3 bases; junction bases not matched to a gene: 7. The CDR3 contains 15 residues. Germline values: CDR1 SGHVS, CDR2 FQNEAQ. This CDR3 is CASRKDRGFNQPQHF. DNA for the CDR3: TGTGCCAGCAGGAAAGACAGGGGTTTCAATCAGCCCCAGCATTTT. Looking up the rest from reference TRBV7-8 and TRBJ1-5 gives the full variable domain: GAGVSQSPRYKVAKRGQDVALRCDPISGHVSLFWYQQALGQGPEFLTYFQNEAQLDKSGLPSDRFFAERPEGSVSTLKIQRTQQEDSAVYLCASRKDRGFNQPQHFGDGTRLSIL.

The chain combines TRBV7-9 with TRBJ1-2, with a weak D call TRBD1 (6 bases). CDR3 length equals 13 residues. The germline V gene encodes CDR1 SEHNR and CDR2 FQNEAQ (reference sequence). V lost 5 bases to trimming and J lost 4 bases, with 11 bases between them. Here the CDR3 reads CASSTGIPYGYTF. In DNA, the CDR3 is TGTGCCAGCAGCACAGGGATCCCCTATGGCTACACCTTC.

J is TRBJ1-2 and V is TRBV6-1, with D unclear. Trimming removed 3 bases at V and 1 base at J, with 6 bases between. The germline CDR1 and CDR2 sequences are MNHNS and SASEGT. The CDR3 is made up of 13 amino acids. CDR3 sequence (DNA): TGTGCCAGCAGTGAGGCCATTAACTATGGCTACACCTTC. This sequence encodes CASSEAINYGYTF.

The V call is TRBV5-1, the J call TRBJ1-2; 7 bases fit TRBD1. The CDR3 runs 16 residues. Germline lookup yields CDR1 SGHRS and CDR2 YFSETQ. Trimming took 2 bases from V and 8 from J; bases not matched to a gene: 15. For the CDR3, the DNA is TGCGCCAGCAGCTTTGGGAAGGGGGCCTCTCTCTCGGGCTACACCTTC. This gives the protein CASSFGKGASLSGYTF. The whole variable domain, filled in from reference TRBV5-1 and TRBJ1-2, reads KAGVTQTPRYLIKTRGQQVTLSCSPISGHRSVSWYQQTPGQGLQFLFEYFSETQRNKGNFPGRFSGRQFSNSRSEMNVSTLELGDSALYLCASSFGKGASLSGYTFGSGTRLTVV.

The chain combines TRBV3-1 (or the pseudogene TRBV3-2) with TRBJ1-2; a possible D gene is TRBD1 (5 bases). From germline, CDR1 is LGHDT and CDR2 YNNKEL (reference sequence). V dropped 4 bases and J dropped 4 bases, with 10 bases sitting between them. The CDR3 length is 13 residues. CDR3: CASSPPDSYGYTF. DNA of the CDR3: TGTGCCAGCAGCCCGCCTGACAGCTATGGCTACACCTTC.

CDR3 in amino acids: CASSITSGLIAETQYF. In DNA, the CDR3 is TGTGCCAGTAGTATTACTAGCGGCCTAATCGCAGAGACCCAGTACTTC. The rearrangement uses TRBV19 and TRBJ2-5; 8 bases are shared with TRBD2. CDR3 size: 16 residues. The germline V gene has CDR1 LNHDA and CDR2 SQIVND (reference sequence). V dropped 3 bases and J dropped 4; count of bases not matched to a gene: 10.

The chain recombines TRBV5-6 with TRBJ1-2; D might be TRBD1 (5 bases). CDR1 is SGHDT, CDR2 YYEEEE, per germline. The V gene lost 0 bases and the J gene lost 6 bases, with 12 bases spanning the gap. The CDR3 loop spans 14 amino acids. In DNA form, the CDR3 reads TGTGCCAGCAGCTTGGATCGCAGGGTAAATGGCTACACCTTC. It specifies CASSLDRRVNGYTF.

The rearrangement joins TRBV7-6 to TRBJ2-3; 12 bases line up with TRBD2. Germline V lookup: CDR1 SGHVS, CDR2 FNYEAQ. V lost 0 bases and J lost 3; bases outside the gene matches: 4. This CDR3 contains 17 residues. In nucleotides, the CDR3 is TGTGCCAGCAGCTTAGCAACGGGGACTAGCGGGACAGATACGCAGTATTTT. It specifies CASSLATGTSGTDTQYF.

The CDR3: CASSPDRVRANTEAFF. CDR3 coding DNA: TGTGCCAGCAGCCCGGACAGGGTTCGGGCTAACACTGAAGCTTTCTTT. V usage is TRBV7-9 and J usage is TRBJ1-1; 8 bases are shared with TRBD1. CDR1 is SEHNR, CDR2 FQNEAQ, per germline (reference sequence). With 5 bases clipped from V and 2 bases from J, the junction kept 10 bases outside the gene matches. The CDR3 consists of 16 residues.

This clone appeared a few times. The chain employs TRBV19 and TRBJ1-3; weak D call: TRBD1 (5 bases). The CDR3 length is 14 residues. Trimming took off 3 bases at V and 0 bases at J, with 6 bases between the two ends. Germline V gives CDR1 LNHDA, CDR2 SQIVND (reference sequence). The DNA for the CDR3 is TGTGCCAGTAGTATGGGGCGCTCTGGAAACACCATATATTTT. It specifies CASSMGRSGNTIYF.

Only a few counts were recorded for this clone. The chain carries TRBV6-1 and TRBJ2-1; 8 positions agree with TRBD2. The V and J ends lost 0 bases and 5 bases, in that order; junction bases with no gene match: 6. Germline V lookup: CDR1 MNHNS, CDR2 SASEGT. This CDR3 contains 16 residues. CDR3 amino acids: CASSEAAGTSNNEQFF. As DNA, the CDR3 is TGTGCCAGCAGTGAAGCAGCCGGGACTAGTAACAATGAGCAGTTCTTC.

This sequence joins TRBV5-1 and TRBJ1-1, with 7 bases matching TRBD1. Germline CDR1 and CDR2: SGHRS and YFSETQ. The J segment lost 1 base and the V segment lost 3 bases, leaving 9 bases of the junction unmatched. The CDR3 spans 16 residues. CDR3 residues: CASSSGENRGNTEAFF. The CDR3 DNA reads TGCGCCAGCAGCTCTGGGGAAAACAGGGGGAACACTGAAGCTTTCTTT.

The chain has TRBV6-5 and TRBJ1-1, with unresolved D. Trimming left V 0 bases short and J 4 bases short, with 9 bases between. The germline gives CDR1 MNHEY, CDR2 SVGAGI. There are 14 residues in the CDR3. The CDR3 nucleotides are TGTGCCAGCAGTTACTCGGGAGACGTCACTGAAGCTTTCTTT. Amino acid sequence: CASSYSGDVTEAFF.

The chain carries TRBV2 and TRBJ1-1; no reliable D call. The V and J ends lost 3 bases and 5 bases respectively, with 16 bases between them. This CDR3 contains 15 residues. CDR1 is SNHLY, CDR2 FYNNEI, per germline. This CDR3 is CASSDLTPEHTEAFF. The CDR3 nucleotides are TGTGCCAGCAGTGACCTGACTCCGGAGCATACTGAAGCTTTCTTT. Looking up the rest from reference TRBV2 and TRBJ1-1 gives the full variable domain: EPEVTQTPSHQVTQMGQEVILRCVPISNHLYFYWYRQILGQKVEFLVSFYNNEISEKSEIFDDQFSVERPDGSNFTLKIRSTKLEDSAMYFCASSDLTPEHTEAFFGQGTRLTVV.

The chain uses TRBV11-3 and TRBJ1-5; perhaps TRBD1 as D (5 bases). The CDR3 sequence is 16 residues long. The ends were cut back, 8 bases at V and 4 bases at J, with 21 bases in the middle. In germline, CDR1 is SGHNT, CDR2 YENEEA. The CDR3 reads CASPKSEGHENQPQHF. The DNA of the CDR3 is TGTGCCAGCCCAAAAAGTGAAGGACATGAGAATCAGCCCCAGCATTTT.

The chain carries TRBV2 and TRBJ2-1; TRBD2 agrees at 10 bases. The CDR3 has 21 amino acids. The germline CDR1 and CDR2 sequences are SNHLY and FYNNEI. The V and J ends lost 7 bases and 8 bases, in that order; junction bases with no gene match: 29. CDR3: CASKESFVGFVSSGGTDEQFF. The CDR3 DNA is TGTGCCAGCAAAGAGAGTTTCGTGGGTTTCGTTTCTAGCGGGGGAACGGATGAGCAGTTCTTC.

The V gene is TRBV2, the J gene TRBJ2-7, with 8 bases identical to TRBD2. V lost 11 bases and J lost 3; bases outside the gene matches: 9. CDR1 and CDR2 (germline): SNHLY, FYNNEI. The CDR3 sequence is 13 residues long. CDR3 DNA sequence: TGTGCCCGAACACGGAGCGGGGGCTACGAGCAGTACTTC. Its protein is CARTRSGGYEQYF.